This note documents a single T cell receptor (beta chain) sequence. The repertoire was sequenced with immunoSEQ multiplex PCR; TCRdb's copy has only in-frame clones and lacks some. The table shows roughly 200,000 clones, with around three quarters occurring only once. This sample was included in a study of blood T cell repertoires in COVID-19. V lost 3 bases and J lost 1, with 10 bases in between. The CDR3 covers 15 residues. The germline gives CDR1 SGHRS, CDR2 YFSETQ. V is TRBV5-1 and J is TRBJ1-4; the D gene is possibly TRBD1 (6 bases). This receptor was obtained from a woman in her 70s with acute or convalescent COVID-19. What was sequenced was peripheral blood. In DNA, the CDR3 is TGCGCCAGCAGCTCGTCAGGGGTAACTAATGAAAAACTGTTTTTT. It codes for CASSSSGVTNEKLFF.